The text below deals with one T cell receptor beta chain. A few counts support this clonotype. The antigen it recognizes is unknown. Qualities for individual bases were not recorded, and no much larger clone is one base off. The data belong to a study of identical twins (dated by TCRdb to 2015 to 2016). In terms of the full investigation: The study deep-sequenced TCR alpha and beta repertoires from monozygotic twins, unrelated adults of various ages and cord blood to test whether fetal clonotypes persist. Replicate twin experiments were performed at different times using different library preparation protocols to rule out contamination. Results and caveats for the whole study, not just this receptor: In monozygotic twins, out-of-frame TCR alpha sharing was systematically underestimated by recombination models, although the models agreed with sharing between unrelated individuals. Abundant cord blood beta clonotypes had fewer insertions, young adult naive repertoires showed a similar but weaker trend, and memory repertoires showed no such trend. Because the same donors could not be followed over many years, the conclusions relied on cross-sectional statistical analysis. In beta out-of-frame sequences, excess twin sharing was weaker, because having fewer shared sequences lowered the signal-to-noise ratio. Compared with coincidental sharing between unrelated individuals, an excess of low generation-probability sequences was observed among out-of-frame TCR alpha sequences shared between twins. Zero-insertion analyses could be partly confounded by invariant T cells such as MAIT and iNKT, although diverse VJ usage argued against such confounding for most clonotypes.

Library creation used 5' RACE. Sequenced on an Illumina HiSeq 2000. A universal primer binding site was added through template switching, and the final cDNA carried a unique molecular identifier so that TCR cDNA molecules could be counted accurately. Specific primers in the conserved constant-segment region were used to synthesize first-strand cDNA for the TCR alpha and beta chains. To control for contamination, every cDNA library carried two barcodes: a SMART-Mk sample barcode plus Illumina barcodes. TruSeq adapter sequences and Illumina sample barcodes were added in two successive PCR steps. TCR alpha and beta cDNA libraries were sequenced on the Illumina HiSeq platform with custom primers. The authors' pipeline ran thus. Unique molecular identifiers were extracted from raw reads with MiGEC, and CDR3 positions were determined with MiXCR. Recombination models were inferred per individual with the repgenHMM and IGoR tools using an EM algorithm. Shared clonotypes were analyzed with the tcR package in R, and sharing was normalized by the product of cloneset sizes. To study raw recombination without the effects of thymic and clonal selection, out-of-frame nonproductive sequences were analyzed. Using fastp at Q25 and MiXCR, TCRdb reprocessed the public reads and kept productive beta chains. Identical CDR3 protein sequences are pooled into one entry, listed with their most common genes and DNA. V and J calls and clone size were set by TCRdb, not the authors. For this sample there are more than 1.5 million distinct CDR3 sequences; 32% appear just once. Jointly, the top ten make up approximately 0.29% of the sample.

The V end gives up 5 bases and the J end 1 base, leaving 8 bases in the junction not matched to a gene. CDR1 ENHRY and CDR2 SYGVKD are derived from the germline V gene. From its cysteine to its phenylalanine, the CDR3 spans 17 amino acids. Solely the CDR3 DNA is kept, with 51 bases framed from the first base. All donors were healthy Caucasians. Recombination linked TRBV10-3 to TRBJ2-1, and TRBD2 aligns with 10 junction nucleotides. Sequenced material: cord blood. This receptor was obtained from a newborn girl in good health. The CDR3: CAISPRAGGPSYNEQFF. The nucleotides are TGTGCCATCAGTCCCCGAGCGGGAGGGCCGTCCTACAATGAGCAGTTCTTC.